These T cell receptor beta chains were read from a single sample in a study of Graves' ophthalmopathy and Graves' hyperthyroidism. TCRdb redid the calling of the multiplex PCR reads with MiXCR, one entry per CDR3 protein. Seen here are about 660,000 distinct CDR3 sequences, more than 40% observed once, and the top ten hold more than 2.5%. The source material was peripheral blood. The source is an adult man with Graves' ophthalmopathy. CDR3s leave out the opening cysteine and the closing phenylalanine or tryptophan. Fields, in order: CDR3 length, clone size, D gene, J gene, V gene, CDR3 protein. A D gene is named only where the DNA matches it firmly. The listing skips clone size in some rows; elsewhere it reads once, few, many or a size class.

len: 11; abundance: .; d_gene: .; j_gene: TRBJ1-2; v_gene: TRBV29-1; CDR3aa: SVRTSDSYGYT
len: 10; abundance: many; d_gene: .; j_gene: TRBJ1-1; v_gene: TRBV6-6; CDR3aa: ASSYTDTEAF
len: 9; abundance: many; d_gene: .; j_gene: TRBJ1-1; v_gene: TRBV6-1; CDR3aa: ASSEVGGAF
len: 10; abundance: many; d_gene: .; j_gene: TRBJ1-1; v_gene: TRBV19; CDR3aa: ASSRQGEKAF
len: 11; abundance: .; d_gene: .; j_gene: TRBJ1-1; v_gene: TRBV19; CDR3aa: AWTSGLNTEAF
len: 13; abundance: few; d_gene: .; j_gene: TRBJ2-7; v_gene: TRBV5-6; CDR3aa: ASSQDYREGREQY
len: 10; abundance: few; d_gene: .; j_gene: TRBJ1-5; v_gene: TRBV29-1; CDR3aa: SVVVWEQTQH
len: 12; abundance: many; d_gene: .; j_gene: TRBJ1-3; v_gene: TRBV7-2; CDR3aa: ASSTYSSGNTIY
len: 12; abundance: many; d_gene: .; j_gene: TRBJ1-2; v_gene: TRBV6-5; CDR3aa: ASSYGPRSYGYT
len: 12; abundance: many; d_gene: TRBD1; j_gene: TRBJ2-5; v_gene: TRBV19; CDR3aa: ASSIDPGGQTQY
len: 14; abundance: many; d_gene: .; j_gene: TRBJ2-7; v_gene: TRBV7-6; CDR3aa: ASSPIRAGTLYEQY
len: 10; abundance: .; d_gene: .; j_gene: TRBJ2-5; v_gene: TRBV29-1; CDR3aa: SPRQYQETQY
len: 13; abundance: many; d_gene: TRBD2; j_gene: TRBJ2-7; v_gene: TRBV5-1; CDR3aa: ASSLELAEVDEQY
len: 9; abundance: few; d_gene: .; j_gene: TRBJ1-5; v_gene: TRBV29-1; CDR3aa: SVRWSQAQH
len: 9; abundance: .; d_gene: TRBD1; j_gene: TRBJ2-5; v_gene: TRBV29-1; CDR3aa: SSKTGETQY
len: 13; abundance: .; d_gene: .; j_gene: TRBJ1-2; v_gene: TRBV2; CDR3aa: ASSDGGWKLYGYT
len: 14; abundance: .; d_gene: .; j_gene: TRBJ1-1; v_gene: TRBV24-1; CDR3aa: ASGGAGGPVNTEAF
len: 10; abundance: many; d_gene: .; j_gene: TRBJ1-2; v_gene: TRBV9; CDR3aa: ASSVGRGGYT
len: 11; abundance: few; d_gene: .; j_gene: TRBJ1-1; v_gene: TRBV20-1; CDR3aa: AWNGQRNTEAF
len: 11; abundance: few; d_gene: .; j_gene: TRBJ1-2; v_gene: TRBV10-3; CDR3aa: ASSPSGPLGYT
len: 12; abundance: many; d_gene: .; j_gene: TRBJ1-4; v_gene: TRBV6-5; CDR3aa: ASSADRSNEKLF
len: 12; abundance: many; d_gene: TRBD1; j_gene: TRBJ2-5; v_gene: TRBV7-8; CDR3aa: ASSWDRGQETQY
len: 11; abundance: .; d_gene: TRBD1; j_gene: TRBJ1-2; v_gene: TRBV13; CDR3aa: ASSWDRGPGYT
len: 14; abundance: .; d_gene: TRBD1; j_gene: TRBJ1-4; v_gene: TRBV9; CDR3aa: ASSPQGRGTNEKLF
len: 10; abundance: .; d_gene: TRBD1; j_gene: TRBJ1-5; v_gene: TRBV7-7; CDR3aa: ASSRTGVPQH
len: 12; abundance: .; d_gene: TRBD1; j_gene: TRBJ1-5; v_gene: TRBV7-2; CDR3aa: ASSTDRGRQPQH
len: 13; abundance: .; d_gene: .; j_gene: TRBJ2-1; v_gene: TRBV7-2; CDR3aa: ASSNGRSSYNEQF
len: 12; abundance: .; d_gene: .; j_gene: TRBJ1-2; v_gene: TRBV5-6; CDR3aa: ASSLATGVYGYT
len: 14; abundance: .; d_gene: .; j_gene: TRBJ1-4; v_gene: TRBV15; CDR3aa: ATSRGTATTNEKLF
len: 14; abundance: many; d_gene: .; j_gene: TRBJ2-6; v_gene: TRBV10-3; CDR3aa: AISPGLPSGANVLT
len: 13; abundance: many; d_gene: TRBD1; j_gene: TRBJ2-5; v_gene: TRBV24-1; CDR3aa: ATSETGTGSQTQY
len: 12; abundance: .; d_gene: .; j_gene: TRBJ1-2; v_gene: TRBV11-2; CDR3aa: ASSSGASGYGYT